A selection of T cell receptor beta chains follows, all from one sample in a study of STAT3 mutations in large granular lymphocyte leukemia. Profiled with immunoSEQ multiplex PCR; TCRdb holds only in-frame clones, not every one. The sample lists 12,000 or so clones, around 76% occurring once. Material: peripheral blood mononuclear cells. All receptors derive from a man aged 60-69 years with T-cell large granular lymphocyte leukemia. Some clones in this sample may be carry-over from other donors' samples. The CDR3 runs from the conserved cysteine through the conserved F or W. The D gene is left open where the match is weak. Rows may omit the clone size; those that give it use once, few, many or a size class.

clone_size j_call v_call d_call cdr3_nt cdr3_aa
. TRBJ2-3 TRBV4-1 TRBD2 TGCGCCAGCAGTCAGGGACTAGCGGGAATCGCAGATACGCAGTATTTT CASSQGLAGIADTQYF
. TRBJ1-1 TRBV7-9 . TGTGCCAGCAGCCCCCAGGGGAACTCAATGAACACTGAAGCTTTCTTT CASSPQGNSMNTEAFF
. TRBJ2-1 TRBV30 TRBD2 TGTGCCTGGAGTGCAACACTAGCGGCTTCATTCTTC CAWSATLAASFF
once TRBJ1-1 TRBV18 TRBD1 TGTGCCAGCTCACCAGCAGGGGGCACTGAAGCTTTCTTT CASSPAGGTEAFF
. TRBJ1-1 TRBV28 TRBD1 TGTGCCAGCAGTTTATCAGGGGGGTTTAACACTGAAGCTTTCTTT CASSLSGGFNTEAFF
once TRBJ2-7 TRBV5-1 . TGCGCCAGCAGCTTGTTCCAGGCGAACGAGCAGTACTTC CASSLFQANEQYF
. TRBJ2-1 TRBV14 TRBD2 TGTGCCAGCAGCCCAGGGCGGGGAGGGGCCTACAATGAGCAGTTCTTC CASSPGRGGAYNEQFF
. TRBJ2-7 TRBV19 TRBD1 TGTGCCAGTGGAGACAGGGGGCGAACCTACGAGCAGTACTTC CASGDRGRTYEQYF
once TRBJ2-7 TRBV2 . TGTGCCAGCAGTGATCAGTTTTACTCCTACGAGCAGTACTTC CASSDQFYSYEQYF
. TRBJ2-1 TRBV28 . TGTGCCAGCAGGCCGGGAGCCTACAATGAGCAGTTCTTC CASRPGAYNEQFF
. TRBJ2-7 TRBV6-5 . TGTGCCAGCAGTTACTCAGGCTCCCCGTACGAGCAGTACTTC CASSYSGSPYEQYF
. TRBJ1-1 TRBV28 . TGTGCCATCCTGGGACATATGAACACTGAAGCTTTCTTT CAILGHMNTEAFF
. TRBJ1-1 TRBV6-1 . TGTGCCAGCAGGGAAAAATCGAACACTGAAGCTTTCTTT CASREKSNTEAFF
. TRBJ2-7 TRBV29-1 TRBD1 TGCAGCGTTGTGGACAGGGACCGGCGGAGCTACGAGCAGTACTTC CSVVDRDRRSYEQYF
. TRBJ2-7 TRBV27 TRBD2 TGTGCCAGCTACGAAAGCGGGAAGTTCTACGAGCAGTACTTC CASYESGKFYEQYF
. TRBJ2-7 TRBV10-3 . TGTGCCATCAGATTAGACGCATCCTACGAGCAGTACTTC CAIRLDASYEQYF
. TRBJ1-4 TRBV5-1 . TGCGCCAGCAGCCTGAGGGGTCTCAGTGAAAAACTGTTTTTT CASSLRGLSEKLFF
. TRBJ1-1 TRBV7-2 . TGTGCCAGCAGCTTAGGTACTCCGAACACTGAAGCTTTCTTT CASSLGTPNTEAFF
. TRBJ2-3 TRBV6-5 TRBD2 TGTGCCAGCAGCCAACGGGGGGCAGATACGCAGTATTTT CASSQRGADTQYF
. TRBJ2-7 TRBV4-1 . TGCGCCAGCAGCCGGCATCGGGCAGGGGGGATAAGTGTCGAGCAGTACTTC CASSRHRAGGISVEQYF
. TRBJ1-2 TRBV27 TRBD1 TGTGCCAGCAGATTGGGGACAGGGCCAGGCTATGGCTACACCTTC CASRLGTGPGYGYTF
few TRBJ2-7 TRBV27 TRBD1 TGTGCCAGCAGCCCACGCTCACAGGGGATGGTGCAGTACTTC CASSPRSQGMVQYF
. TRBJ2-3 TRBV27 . TGTGCCAGCAGTTTCTATGGAGATACGCAGTATTTT CASSFYGDTQYF
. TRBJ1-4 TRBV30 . TGTGCCTGGAGTGTCAGTGAAAAACTGTTTTTT CAWSVSEKLFF
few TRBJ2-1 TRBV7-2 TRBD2 TGTGCCAGCAGCTGGATAGCGGGACCCTACAATGAGCAGTTCTTC CASSWIAGPYNEQFF
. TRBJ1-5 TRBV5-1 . TGCGCCAGCAGTGAGAGTGATTATAGCAATCAGCCCCAGCATTTT CASSESDYSNQPQHF
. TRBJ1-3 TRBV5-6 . TGTGCCAGCAGCTTTAGTGGAGTCTCTGGAAACACCATATATTTT CASSFSGVSGNTIYF
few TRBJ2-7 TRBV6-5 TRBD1 TGTGCCAGCAGTTATCACAGGGGGTCTCCCTACGAGCAGTACTTC CASSYHRGSPYEQYF
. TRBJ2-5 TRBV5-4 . TGTGCCAGCAGCTTGGGGGTCAGCGAAGAGACCCAGTACTTC CASSLGVSEETQYF
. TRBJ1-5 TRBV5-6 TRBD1 TGTGCCAGCAGCCGCTACTTGGGGACAGGGGACCAGCCCCAGCATTTT CASSRYLGTGDQPQHF
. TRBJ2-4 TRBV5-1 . TGCGCCAGCAGCTTTAACCAGGGCAAAAACATTCAGTACTTC CASSFNQGKNIQYF
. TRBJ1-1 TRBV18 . TGTGCCAGCTCAGGGTCAGCCCTCGGGGCGAGCACTGAAGCTTTCTTT CASSGSALGASTEAFF